Detailed here is one TCR beta chain. Here immunoSEQ multiplex PCR was the method, and the copy in TCRdb shows in-frame clones only, minus some. The table shows 200,000 to 250,000 clones, with 86% occurring only once. These data come from a study of blood T cell repertoires in COVID-19. Study details: In each case, the material was cDNA or gDNA derived from T cells, B-cell-depleted T cells, or PBMCs.

The CDR3 runs to 15 residues. V trimming: 4 bases; J trimming: 5 bases; junction bases outside the gene matches: 6. Germline V gene lookup returns CDR1 MNHEY and CDR2 SVGEGT. The chain uses TRBV6-2 or TRBV6-3 and TRBJ1-2, with TRBD1 matching 11 bases. The sequence came from a man aged 50 or older with COVID-19, enrolled during active disease. Source material: peripheral blood. CDR3 nucleotide sequence: TGTGCCAGCAGTTCCCTCGGGACAGGGGGTTATGGCTACACCTTC. It specifies CASSSLGTGGYGYTF.